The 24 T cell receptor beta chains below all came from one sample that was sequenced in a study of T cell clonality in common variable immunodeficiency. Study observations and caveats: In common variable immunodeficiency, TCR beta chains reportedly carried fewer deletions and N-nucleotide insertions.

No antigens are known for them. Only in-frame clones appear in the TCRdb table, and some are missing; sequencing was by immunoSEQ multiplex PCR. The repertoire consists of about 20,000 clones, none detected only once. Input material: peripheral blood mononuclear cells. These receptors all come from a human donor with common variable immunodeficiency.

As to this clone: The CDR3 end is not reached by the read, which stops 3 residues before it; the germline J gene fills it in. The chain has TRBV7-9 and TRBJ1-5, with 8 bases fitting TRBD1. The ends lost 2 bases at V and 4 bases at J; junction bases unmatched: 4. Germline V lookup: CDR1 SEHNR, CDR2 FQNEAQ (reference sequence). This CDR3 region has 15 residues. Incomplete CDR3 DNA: TGTGCCAGCAGCTTAAACACAGGGGGGAATCAGCCC. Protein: CASSLNTGGNQP. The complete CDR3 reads CASSLNTGGNQPQHF.

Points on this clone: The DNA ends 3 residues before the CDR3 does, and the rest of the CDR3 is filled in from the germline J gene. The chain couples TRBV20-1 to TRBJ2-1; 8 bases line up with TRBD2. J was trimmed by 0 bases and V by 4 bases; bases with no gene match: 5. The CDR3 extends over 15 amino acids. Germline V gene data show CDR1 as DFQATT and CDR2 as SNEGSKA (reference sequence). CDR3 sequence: CSAKSGSSSYNEQFF. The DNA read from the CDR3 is TGCAGTGCTAAAAGCGGGAGCAGCTCCTACAATGAG.

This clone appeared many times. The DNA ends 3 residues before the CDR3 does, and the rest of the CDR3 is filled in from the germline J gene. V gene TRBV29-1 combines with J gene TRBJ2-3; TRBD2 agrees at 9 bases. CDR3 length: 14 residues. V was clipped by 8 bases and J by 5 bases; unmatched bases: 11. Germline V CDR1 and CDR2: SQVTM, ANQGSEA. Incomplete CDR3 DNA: TGCAGCTCCTACAAGCGGGAGGTGGGAGATACG. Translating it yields CSSYKREVGDT. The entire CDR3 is CSSYKREVGDTQYF.

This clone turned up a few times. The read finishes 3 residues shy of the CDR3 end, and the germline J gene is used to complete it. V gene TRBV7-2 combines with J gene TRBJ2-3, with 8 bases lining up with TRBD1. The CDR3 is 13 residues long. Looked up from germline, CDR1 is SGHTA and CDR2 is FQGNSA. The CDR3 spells CASSLVQQGAQYF. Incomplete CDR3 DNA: TGTGCCAGCAGCTTAGTCCAACAGGGGGCG.

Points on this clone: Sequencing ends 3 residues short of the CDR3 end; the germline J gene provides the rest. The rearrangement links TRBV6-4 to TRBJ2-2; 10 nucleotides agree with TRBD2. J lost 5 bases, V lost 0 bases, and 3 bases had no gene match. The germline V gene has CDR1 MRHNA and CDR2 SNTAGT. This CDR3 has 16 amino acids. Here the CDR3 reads CASSDSKLAGTGELFF. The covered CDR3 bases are TGTGCCAGCAGTGACTCTAAACTAGCGGGGACCGGGGAG.

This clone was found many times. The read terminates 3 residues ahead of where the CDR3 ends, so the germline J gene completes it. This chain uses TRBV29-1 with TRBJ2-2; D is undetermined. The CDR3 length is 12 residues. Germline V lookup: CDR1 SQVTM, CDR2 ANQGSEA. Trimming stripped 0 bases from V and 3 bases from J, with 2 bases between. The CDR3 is CSVEDDTGELFF. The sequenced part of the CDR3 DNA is TGCAGCGTTGAAGACGACACCGGGGAG.

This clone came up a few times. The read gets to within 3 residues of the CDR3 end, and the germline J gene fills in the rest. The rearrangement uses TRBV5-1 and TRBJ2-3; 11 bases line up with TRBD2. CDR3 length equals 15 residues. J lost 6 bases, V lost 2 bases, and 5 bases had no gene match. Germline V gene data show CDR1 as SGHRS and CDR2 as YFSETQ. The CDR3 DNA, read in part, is TGCGCCAGCAGCTTATCGGTAGCGGGAGGGGATACG. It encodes CASSLSVAGGDT. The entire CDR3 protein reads CASSLSVAGGDTQYF.

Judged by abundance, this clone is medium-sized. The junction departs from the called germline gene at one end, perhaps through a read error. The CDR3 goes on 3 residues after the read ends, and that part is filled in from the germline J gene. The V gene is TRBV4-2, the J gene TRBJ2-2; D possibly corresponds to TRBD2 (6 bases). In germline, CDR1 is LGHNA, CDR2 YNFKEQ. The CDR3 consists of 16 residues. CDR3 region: CASSTSWDSNTGELFF. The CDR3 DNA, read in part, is TGCGCCAGCAGCACTAGCTGGGACTCGAACACCGGGGAG.

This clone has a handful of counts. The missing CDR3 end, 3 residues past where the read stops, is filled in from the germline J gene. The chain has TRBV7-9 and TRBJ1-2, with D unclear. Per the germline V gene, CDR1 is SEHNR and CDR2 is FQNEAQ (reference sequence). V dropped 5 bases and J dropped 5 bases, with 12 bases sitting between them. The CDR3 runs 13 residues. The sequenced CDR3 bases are TGTGCCAGCAGCCTAGGGTCCGGGTATGGC. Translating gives CASSLGSGYG. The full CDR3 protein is CASSLGSGYGYTF.

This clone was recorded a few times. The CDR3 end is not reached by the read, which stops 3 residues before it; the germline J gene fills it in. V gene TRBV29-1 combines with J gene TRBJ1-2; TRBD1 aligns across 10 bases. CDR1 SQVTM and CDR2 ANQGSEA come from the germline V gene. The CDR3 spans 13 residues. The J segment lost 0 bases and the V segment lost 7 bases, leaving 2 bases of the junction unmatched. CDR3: CSGGTGANYGYTF. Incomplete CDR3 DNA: TGCAGCGGTGGGACAGGGGCTAACTATGGC.

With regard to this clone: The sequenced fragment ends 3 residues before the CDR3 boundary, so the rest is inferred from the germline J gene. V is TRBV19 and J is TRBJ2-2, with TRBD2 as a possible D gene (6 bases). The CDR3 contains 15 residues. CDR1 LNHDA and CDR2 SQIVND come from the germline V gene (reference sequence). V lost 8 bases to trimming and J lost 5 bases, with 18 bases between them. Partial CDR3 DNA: TGTGCCAGTTGCCTAGCGTCGAGTTGGACCGGGGAG. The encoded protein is CASCLASSWTGE. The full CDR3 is CASCLASSWTGELFF.

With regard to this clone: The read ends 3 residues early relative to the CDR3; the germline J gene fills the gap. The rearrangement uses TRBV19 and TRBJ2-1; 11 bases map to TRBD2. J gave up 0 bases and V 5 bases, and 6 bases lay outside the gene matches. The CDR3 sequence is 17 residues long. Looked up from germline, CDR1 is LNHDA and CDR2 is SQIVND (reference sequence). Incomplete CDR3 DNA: TGTGCCAGTAGTCCTAGCGGGAGGCCGAGCTCCTACAATGAG. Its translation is CASSPSGRPSSYNE. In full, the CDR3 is CASSPSGRPSSYNEQFF.

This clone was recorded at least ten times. The DNA read from the CDR3 is TGCGCCAGCAGCTTGGATCTTGATACG. Translating it yields CASSLDLDT. The entire CDR3 protein reads CASSLDLDTQYF. This chain uses TRBV5-1 with TRBJ2-3; D is unclear. Read sequence stops 3 residues before the CDR3 end, and the germline J gene provides the missing end. The germline gives CDR1 SGHRS, CDR2 YFSETQ. CDR3 length: 12 amino acids. The V end was cut by 0 bases, the J end by 6 bases, with 5 bases between.

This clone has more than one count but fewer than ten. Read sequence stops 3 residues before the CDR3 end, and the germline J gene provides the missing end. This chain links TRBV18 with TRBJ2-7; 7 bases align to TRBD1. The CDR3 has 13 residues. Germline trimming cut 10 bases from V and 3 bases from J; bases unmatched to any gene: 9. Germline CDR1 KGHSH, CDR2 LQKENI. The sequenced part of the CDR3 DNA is TGTGCCACCTCGACAGGGCCCGGCTACGAG. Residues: CATSTGPGYE. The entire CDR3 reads CATSTGPGYEQYF. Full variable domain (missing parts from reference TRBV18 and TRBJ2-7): NAGVMQNPRHLVRRRGQEARLRCSPMKGHSHVYWYRQLPEEGLKFMVYLQKENIIDESGMPKERFSAEFPKEGPSILRIQQVVRGDSAAYFCATSTGPGYEQYFGPGTRLTVT.

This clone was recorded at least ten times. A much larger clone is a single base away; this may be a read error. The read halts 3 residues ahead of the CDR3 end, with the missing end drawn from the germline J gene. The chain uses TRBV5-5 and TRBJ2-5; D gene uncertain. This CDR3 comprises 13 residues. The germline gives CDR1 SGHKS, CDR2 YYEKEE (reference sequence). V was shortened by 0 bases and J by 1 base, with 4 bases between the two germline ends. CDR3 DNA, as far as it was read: TGTGCCAGCAGCTTGGACTCCCAAGAGACC. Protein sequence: CASSLDSQET. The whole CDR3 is CASSLDSQETQYF.

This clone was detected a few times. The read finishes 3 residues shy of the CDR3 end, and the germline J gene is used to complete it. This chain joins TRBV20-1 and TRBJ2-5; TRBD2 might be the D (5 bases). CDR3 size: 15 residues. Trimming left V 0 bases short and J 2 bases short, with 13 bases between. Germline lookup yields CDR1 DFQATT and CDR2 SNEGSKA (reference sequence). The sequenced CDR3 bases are TGCAGTGCTAGAGATCCGGTCGGGGTTCAAGAGACC. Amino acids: CSARDPVGVQET. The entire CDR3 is CSARDPVGVQETQYF.

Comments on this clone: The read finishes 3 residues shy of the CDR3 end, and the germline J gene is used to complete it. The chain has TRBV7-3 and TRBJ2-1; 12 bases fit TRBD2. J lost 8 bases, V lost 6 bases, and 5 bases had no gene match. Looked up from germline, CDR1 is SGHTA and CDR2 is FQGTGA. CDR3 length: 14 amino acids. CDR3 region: CASRTGLAGDEQFF. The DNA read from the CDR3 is TGTGCCAGCAGGACGGGACTAGCGGGCGATGAG.

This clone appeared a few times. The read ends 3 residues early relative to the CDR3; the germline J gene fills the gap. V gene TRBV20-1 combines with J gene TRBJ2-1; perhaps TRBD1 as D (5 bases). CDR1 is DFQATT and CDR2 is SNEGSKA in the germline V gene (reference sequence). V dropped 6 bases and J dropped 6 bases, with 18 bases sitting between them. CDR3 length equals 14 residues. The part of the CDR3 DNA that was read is TGCAGTGCCTTGGACAAAAAGGGATTCAATGAG. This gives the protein CSALDKKGFNE. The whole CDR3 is CSALDKKGFNEQFF.

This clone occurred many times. Incomplete CDR3 DNA: TGTGCCAGCTCACCACCAGGGGCAGCTGAG. It is translated as CASSPPGAAE. The CDR3 in full is CASSPPGAAEQFF. The chain uses TRBV18 and TRBJ2-1; D possibly corresponds to TRBD1 (5 bases). The CDR3 extends 3 residues past the end of the read, so its final part is completed from the germline J gene. The CDR3 loop spans 13 amino acids. Germline V gives CDR1 KGHSH, CDR2 LQKENI. V dropped 0 bases and J dropped 9 bases, with 9 bases sitting between them.

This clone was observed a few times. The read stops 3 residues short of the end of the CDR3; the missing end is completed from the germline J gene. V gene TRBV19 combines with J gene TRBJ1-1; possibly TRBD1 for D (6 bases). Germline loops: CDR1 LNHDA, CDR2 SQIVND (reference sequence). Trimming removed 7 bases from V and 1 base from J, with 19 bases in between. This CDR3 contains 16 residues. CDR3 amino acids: CASMSTGFLRNTEAFF. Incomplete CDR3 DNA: TGTGCCAGTATGAGTACAGGGTTCTTAAGGAACACTGAA. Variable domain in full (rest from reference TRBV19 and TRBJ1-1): DGGITQSPKYLFRKEGQNVTLSCEQNLNHDAMYWYRQDPGQGLRLIYYSQIVNDFQKGDIAEGYSVSREKKESFPLTVTSAQKNPTAFYLCASMSTGFLRNTEAFFGQGTRLTVV.

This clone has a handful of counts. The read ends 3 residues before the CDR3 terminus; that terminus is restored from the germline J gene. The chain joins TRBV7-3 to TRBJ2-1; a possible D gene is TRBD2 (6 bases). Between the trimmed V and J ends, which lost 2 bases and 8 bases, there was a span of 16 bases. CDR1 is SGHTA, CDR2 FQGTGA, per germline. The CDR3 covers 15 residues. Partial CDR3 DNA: TGTGCCAGCAGCTTAGGGCGGACTACAGGTTATGAG. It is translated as CASSLGRTTGYE. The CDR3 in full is CASSLGRTTGYEQFF.

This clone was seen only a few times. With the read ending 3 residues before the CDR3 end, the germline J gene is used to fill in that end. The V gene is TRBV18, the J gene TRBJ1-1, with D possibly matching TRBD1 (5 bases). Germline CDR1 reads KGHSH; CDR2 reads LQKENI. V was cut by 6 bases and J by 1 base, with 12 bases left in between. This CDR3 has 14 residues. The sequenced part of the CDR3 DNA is TGTGCCAGCTCTCCGGGGGACCCGAACACTGAA. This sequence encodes CASSPGDPNTE. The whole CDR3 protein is CASSPGDPNTEAFF.

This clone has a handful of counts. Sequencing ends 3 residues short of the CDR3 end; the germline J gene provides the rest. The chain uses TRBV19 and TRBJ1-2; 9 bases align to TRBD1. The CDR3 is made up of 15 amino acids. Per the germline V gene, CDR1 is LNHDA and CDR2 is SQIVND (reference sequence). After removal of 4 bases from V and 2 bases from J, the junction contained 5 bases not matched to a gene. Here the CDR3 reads CASSRRDRENYGYTF. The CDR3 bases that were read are TGTGCCAGTAGTAGACGGGACAGGGAAAACTATGGC.

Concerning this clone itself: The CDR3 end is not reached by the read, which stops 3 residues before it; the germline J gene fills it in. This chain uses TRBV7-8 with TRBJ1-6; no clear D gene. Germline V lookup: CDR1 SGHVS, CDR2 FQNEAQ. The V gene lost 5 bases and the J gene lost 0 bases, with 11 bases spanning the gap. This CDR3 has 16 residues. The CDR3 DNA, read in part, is TGTGCCAGCAGCCCACGTTACAGCTCCTATAATTCACCC. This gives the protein CASSPRYSSYNSP. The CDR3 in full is CASSPRYSSYNSPLHF. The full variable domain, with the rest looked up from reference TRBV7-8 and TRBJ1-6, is GAGVSQSPRYKVAKRGQDVALRCDPISGHVSLFWYQQALGQGPEFLTYFQNEAQLDKSGLPSDRFFAERPEGSVSTLKIQRTQQEDSAVYLCASSPRYSSYNSPLHFGNGTRLTVT.